The source of this TCR beta chain is a study of regulatory T cells in long-lasting Graves disease. As for the study in general: Graves' patients (newly diagnosed) had been on antithyroid drugs under 3 months.

Points from the study as a whole: Public clonotype sharing was higher in persistent than newly diagnosed patients. Persistent disease was associated with favored TRBV28 usage and with favored use of TRBJ1-2 and TRBJ2-5.

Arm-PCR of CDR3 regions and iRepertoire HTBI primers were the basis on which TCR beta libraries were built. TCRdb fed the multiplex PCR reads into MiXCR, producing one record per CDR3 protein. The data contain 300,000 to 400,000 distinct CDR3 sequences, around 17% of them singletons. Indicated time point: newly diagnosed GD, antithyroid drugs for less than 3 months. PBMC-derived RNA was used for the TCR library. This clonotype was observed a few times. Its target is not known. J lost 1 base, V lost 5 bases, and 4 bases had no gene match. This CDR3 region has 15 residues. CDR1 is SGHTA, CDR2 FQGNSA, per germline. The data also belong to a second study, concerning T cells in Graves' hyperthyroidism and ophthalmopathy. That source reports: For the diagnoses, clinical symptoms, serum thyroxine and TRAb, thyroid ultrasound and orbital computed tomography were used.

This TCR derives from a middle-aged man with Graves disease. The sequences come from peripheral blood mononuclear cells (PBMCs), collected at new diagnosis, from a patient treated with antithyroid drugs. The V call is TRBV7-2, the J call TRBJ2-3, with 9 bases aligning to TRBD2. CDR3 protein: CASSQVAGGTDTQYF. CDR3 DNA sequence: TGTGCCAGCAGCCAGGTAGCGGGGGGCACAGATACGCAGTATTTT. Full variable domain (remainder filled in from reference TRBV7-2 and TRBJ2-3): GAGVSQSPSNKVTEKGKDVELRCDPISGHTALYWYRQSLGQGLEFLIYFQGNSAPDKSGLPSDRFSAERTGGSVSTLTIQRTQQEDSAVYLCASSQVAGGTDTQYFGPGTRLTVL.